Given below is one T cell receptor beta chain in context. No antigen is known for it. Base quality data are lacking; no much larger clone is found one base away. The intended sense of this specimen's time point label: about 28 days (+/-7) after the second vaccine dose. What the treatment or condition label conveys for this sample: meningococcal conjugate vaccine given as trial control. Samples from vaccinated people were obtained from the UK trials COV001 and COV002, which included a single-blind randomized controlled phase 2/3 trial of AZD1222 (ChAdOx1 nCoV-19) in healthy adults. Trial participant PBMC samples were collected at day 0 and day 28 after the second dose for TCRbeta chain sequencing. The record originates from a study of T cell responses to AZD1222 COVID-19 vaccine (TCRdb year 2021). General notes on the study: TCR sequencing was performed for 230 to 250 trial participants, of whom 200 to 210 were given two doses of AZD1222 and around 26 were given two doses of MenACWY control vaccine. Trial participants were enrolled into age subgroups of 18-55, 56-69 and 70-plus years, which contained about 150, 27 and 61 TCR-sequenced participants, respectively. The investigation overall reported the following: Only a handful of AZD1222 recipients were SARS-CoV-2 seropositive at baseline, limiting conclusions about previously exposed vaccinees. After two AZD1222 doses, spike-specific TCR breadth and depth were significantly higher than at day 0 and than in MenACWY recipients. Reportedly, almost half of the unique spike-specific TCRs recognized epitopes lying outside the regions that are mutated in the B.1.351 and B.1.1.7 variants. In the small 56-69-year group, the increase in depth fell short of significance, most likely because of low power. The whole spike protein was spanned by vaccine-associated CD4 TCRs, and dominant responses were seen in regions 160-218 and 743-854. Most participants were white British and females outnumbered males, and the authors suggested that clonal diversity may have been underestimated. Because no day 14 peak-response samples were available, the repertoires could be characterized only after the peak T cell response.

Including cysteine and phenylalanine, the CDR3 has 16 amino acids. Left in the record is the CDR3 DNA by itself, 48 bases read in frame from the first base. CDR1 and CDR2 are read off the germline V gene as SGDLS and YYNGEE. V and J are truncated by 0 bases and 2 bases respectively, leaving an intervening sequence of 14 bases. The CDR3 regions of human TCRbeta chains were subjected to immunosequencing. The paper's data handling went like this. Repertoire TCRs were checked for matches against a reference library of SARS-CoV-2-specific TCRs that had been generated using the MIRA antigen-specificity platform. Breadth was defined as the fraction of unique TCRs that were SARS-CoV-2-associated. Depth was defined as the fraction of total T cells that were SARS-CoV-2-associated. Using the MIRA data, every spike-specific TCR was mapped to the spike region that the TCR reacted to and assigned to either a CD4 or a CD8 class. Log10-transformed breadth and depth values were compared by one-way ANOVA with Sidak's multiple comparisons tests. TCRdb carries this immuneACCESS record with in-frame sequences only. Its versions omit some clonotypes, under half of them owing to an unresolved V gene in the studies checked, with the rest unexplained. Clonal size and the V and J genes are those of that table, whereas D and trimming came from the DNA. Recorded for this sample are some 170,000 clones; approximately 90% of them occurred a single time. The ten most abundant clones make up more than 4% of the sample.

This clonotype originated in an adult who received the MenACWY meningococcal vaccine as a control. The sample here was peripheral blood, taken 28 days after the second dose of the MenACWY control vaccine. The chain joins TRBV9 to TRBJ1-1, with an unclear D gene assignment. The nucleotides read TGTGCCAGCAGCGTAGGTGTTTGGGAGACTAACACTGAAGCTTTCTTT. Its translation is CASSVGVWETNTEAFF.